This TCR beta chain was obtained from a study of blood T cell repertoires in COVID-19. Method: immunoSEQ multiplex PCR; TCRdb's copy keeps in-frame clones and lacks some. The sample contains 70,000 or so clones, approximately 90% of which appear only once. The sequencing input was peripheral blood. This TCR came from a human donor in a cohort sampled during active COVID-19.

CDR3 in DNA: TGCGCCAGCAGCCGTACAGACGCCGCGACCTACGAGCAGTACTTC. It translates to CASSRTDAATYEQYF. The chain couples TRBV4-1 to TRBJ2-7; D unclear. V lost 4 bases and J lost 2, with 15 bases in between. This CDR3 is built from 15 residues. Germline lookup yields CDR1 MGHRA and CDR2 YSYEKL.